The subject of this entry is one T cell receptor (beta chain). The antigen is unknown. This table comes from immunoSEQ multiplex PCR, and its TCRdb copy is limited to in-frame clones, with some not included. The sample has 57,000 or so clones, roughly four fifths seen once. This entry comes from a study of T cell responses to AZD1222 COVID-19 vaccine. Overall study findings and caveats: CD4 TCRs associated with vaccination spanned spike, dominating at 160-218 and 743-854. After two AZD1222 doses, spike-specific TCR breadth and depth rose versus day 0. A reported finding is that nearly half of spike-specific TCRs target unmutated variant regions.

This clonotype was sampled from an adult who received the AZD1222 COVID-19 vaccine. Sequencing used peripheral blood, obtained 28 days after the second AZD1222 dose.

DNA for the CDR3: TGTGCCAGCAGCCAAGATTGGGTCAGGCGGAGCTCTAACTACGAGCAGTACTTC. Its protein is CASSQDWVRRSSNYEQYF. V is TRBV4-2 and J is TRBJ2-7; D not certain. The CDR3 is 18 residues long. With 0 bases removed from V and 3 bases from J, the gap between germline ends came to 21 bases. Germline CDR1 reads LGHNA; CDR2 reads YNFKEQ.